This T cell receptor (beta chain) was captured in a study of cytomegalovirus exposure and HLA in healthy donors. Findings and caveats of the study: An ancestry cluster, one associated with Asian ancestry, reportedly showed fewer N-insertions than the approximately 650-donor mean in a later analysis. DRB1 showed the most TCR associations and HLA-C the fewest in a later analysis, as rates varied by HLA locus. With later analysis, a missense DCLRE1C variant became linked to TCR beta V- and J-gene trimming. Per a prior analysis, the majority of TCR beta V segments were productive roughly 87% or roughly 30% of the time.

Of note for this clone: Antigen: not known.

This CDR3 region has 16 residues. The germline CDR1 and CDR2 sequences are GTSNPN and SVGIG (reference sequence). V shed 7 bases and J shed 4 bases, with 23 bases lying between them. Use of 60 Vbeta and 13 Jbeta primers characterized the PCR. Libraries were prepared by immunoSEQ multiplex PCR; TCRdb keeps only in-frame clonotypes and omits some of them. In the table there are roughly 140,000 clones, about 79% of which are singletons. This chain links TRBV30 with TRBJ1-3, with TRBD1 as a possible D gene (5 bases). This TCR was sampled from a male donor in good health and CMV-seronegative. The sequencing sample was made of PBMCs. In nucleotides, the CDR3 is TGTGCCTCCACCTTCGGGACTCTCCCGGGGGGAAACACCATATATTTT. Protein product: CASTFGTLPGGNTIYF.